This section outlines one T cell receptor (beta chain) sequence together with its context. The sample belongs to a study of blood T cell repertoires in COVID-19. Study at large: Acute and convalescent COVID-19 samples came from the United States, Italy and Spain. PBMCs, B-cell-depleted T cells, or T cells were the source of the cDNA or gDNA that made up the material.

Looked up from germline, CDR1 is SGHNT and CDR2 is YYREEE (reference sequence). The V and J ends lost 4 bases and 8 bases, in that order; junction bases with no gene match: 11. The CDR3 sequence is 14 residues long. In the authors' workflow: Researchers report that nucleated cell counts were estimated from reference gene primer amplification. Using immunoSEQ multiplex PCR, the repertoire was profiled, and TCRdb retains in-frame clones only, with some absent. From that table come the V and J calls and clone size; the DNA was used to work out D and trimming. In the table there are over 250,000 clones, approximately 93% of which are singletons. Seattle's enrolled individuals joined amid active infection and were then monitored longitudinally.

The V call is TRBV5-4, the J call TRBJ1-1, with 7 bases matching TRBD1. The TCR comes from a woman in her 30s with COVID-19, enrolled during active disease. Source material: peripheral blood. The CDR3 protein is CASSVRPGQREAFF. CDR3 nucleotides: TGTGCCAGCAGCGTTAGACCGGGACAGCGCGAAGCTTTCTTT. Full variable domain (remainder filled in from reference TRBV5-4 and TRBJ1-1): ETGVTQSPTHLIKTRGQQVTLRCSSQSGHNTVSWYQQALGQGPQFIFQYYREEENGRGNFPPRFSGLQFPNYSSELNVNALELDDSALYLCASSVRPGQREAFFGQGTRLTVV.